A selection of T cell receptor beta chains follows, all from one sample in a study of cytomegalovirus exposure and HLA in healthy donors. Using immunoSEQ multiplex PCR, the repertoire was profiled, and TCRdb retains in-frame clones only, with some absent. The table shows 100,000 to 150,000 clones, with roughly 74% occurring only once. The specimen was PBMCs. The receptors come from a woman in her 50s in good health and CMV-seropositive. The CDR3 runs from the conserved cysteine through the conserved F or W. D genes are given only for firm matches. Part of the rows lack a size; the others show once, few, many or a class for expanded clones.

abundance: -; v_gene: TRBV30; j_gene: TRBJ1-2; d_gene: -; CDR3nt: TGTGCCTGGAGCCCTCAGGGTTACCGCGACTACACCTTC; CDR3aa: CAWSPQGYRDYTF
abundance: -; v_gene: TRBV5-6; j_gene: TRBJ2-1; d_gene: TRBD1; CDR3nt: TGTGCCAGCAGCTTGGTTTGGGACAGCTACAATGAGCAGTTCTTC; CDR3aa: CASSLVWDSYNEQFF
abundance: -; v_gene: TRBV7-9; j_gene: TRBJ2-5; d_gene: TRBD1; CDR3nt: TGTGCCAGCAGGACCTCGGGGACAGGACAAGAGACCCAGTACTTC; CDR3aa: CASRTSGTGQETQYF
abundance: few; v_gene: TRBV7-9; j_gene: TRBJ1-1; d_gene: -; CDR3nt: TGTTCCAGCACCCATCCGCGACTTGGGAACACTGAAGCTTTCTTT; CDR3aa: CSSTHPRLGNTEAFF
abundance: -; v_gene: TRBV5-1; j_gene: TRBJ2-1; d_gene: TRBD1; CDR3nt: TGCGCCAGCAGCAGGGGGGGTGGAGGGACAGGGCCCAATGAGCAGTTCTTC; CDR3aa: CASSRGGGGTGPNEQFF
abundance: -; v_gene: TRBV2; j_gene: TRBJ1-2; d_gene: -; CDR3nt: TGTGCCGCGGGTAGGGCGGTAGGAGGCTACACCTTC; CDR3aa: CAAGRAVGGYTF
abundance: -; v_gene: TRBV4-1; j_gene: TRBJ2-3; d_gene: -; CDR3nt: TGCGCCAGCAGCCAAACCCCCTTAGCAACAGATACGCAGTATTTT; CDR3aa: CASSQTPLATDTQYF
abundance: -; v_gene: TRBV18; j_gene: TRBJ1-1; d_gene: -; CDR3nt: TGTGCCAGCTCACCCCGAATCCAGACAGACACTGAAGCTTTCTTT; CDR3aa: CASSPRIQTDTEAFF
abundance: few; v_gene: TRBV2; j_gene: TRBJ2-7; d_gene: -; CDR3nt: TGTGCCAGCGAGGGGGGAGGGGCCGACGAGCAGTACTTC; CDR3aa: CASEGGGADEQYF
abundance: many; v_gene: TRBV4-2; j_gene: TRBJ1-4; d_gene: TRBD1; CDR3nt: TGTGCCAGCAGCCAAAGGGACAGCGGCGTCCTTTTT; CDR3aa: CASSQRDSGVLF
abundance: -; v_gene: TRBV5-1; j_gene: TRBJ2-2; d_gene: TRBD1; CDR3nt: TGCGCCAGCAGCCCTGGACAGGGTCGGGCCGGGGAGCTGTTTTTT; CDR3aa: CASSPGQGRAGELFF
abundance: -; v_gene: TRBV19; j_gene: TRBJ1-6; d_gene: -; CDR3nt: TGTGCCAGTAGTACTCCATTATGGACAACGACGAATTCACCCCTCCACTTT; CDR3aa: CASSTPLWTTTNSPLHF
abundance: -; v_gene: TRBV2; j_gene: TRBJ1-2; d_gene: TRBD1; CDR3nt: TGTGCCAGGCGCGGACAGGAGATTTTAAACTATGGCTACACCTTC; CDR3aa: CARRGQEILNYGYTF
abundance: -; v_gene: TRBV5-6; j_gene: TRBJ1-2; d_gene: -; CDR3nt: TGTGCCAGCAGCTCACCCGGGCAGGGGTATGGCTACACCTTC; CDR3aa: CASSSPGQGYGYTF
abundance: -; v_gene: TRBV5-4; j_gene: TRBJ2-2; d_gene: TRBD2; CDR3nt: TGTGCCAGCAGCTTGAAGATAGCGGGGGAGGCCGGGGAGCTGTTTTTT; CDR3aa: CASSLKIAGEAGELFF
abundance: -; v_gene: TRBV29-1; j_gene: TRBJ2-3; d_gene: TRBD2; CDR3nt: TGCAGCGCCCTGGGGGGCGGGGGGTACACAGATACGCAGTATTTT; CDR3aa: CSALGGGGYTDTQYF
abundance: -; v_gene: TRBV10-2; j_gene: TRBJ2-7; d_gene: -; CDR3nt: TGCGCCAGCAGGAACAGGGTTGGTGAGCAGTACTTC; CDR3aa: CASRNRVGEQYF
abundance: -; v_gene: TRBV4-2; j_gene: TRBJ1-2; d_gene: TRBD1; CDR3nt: TGTGCCAGCAGCCAACAAGCCCCGGACCTTCGGGACAGGCACTATGGCTACACCTTC; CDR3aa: CASSQQAPDLRDRHYGYTF
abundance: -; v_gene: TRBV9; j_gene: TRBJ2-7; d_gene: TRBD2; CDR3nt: TGTGCCAGCAGCGGAGGCGCTAGCGGGGCCTACGAGCAGTACTTC; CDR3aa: CASSGGASGAYEQYF
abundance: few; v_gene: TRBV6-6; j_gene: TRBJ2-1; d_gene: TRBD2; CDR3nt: TGTGCCAGCAGTTATAGCGGGGGGCTTAATGAGCAGTTCTTC; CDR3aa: CASSYSGGLNEQFF
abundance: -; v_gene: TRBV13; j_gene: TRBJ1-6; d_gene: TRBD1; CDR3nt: TGTGCCAGCAGCGTAAACAGGGGGGGTAATTCACCCCTCCACTTT; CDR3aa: CASSVNRGGNSPLHF
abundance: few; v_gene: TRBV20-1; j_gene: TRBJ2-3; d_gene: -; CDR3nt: TGCAGTGCTCCGACGGGAACTACGCAGTATTTT; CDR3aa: CSAPTGTTQYF
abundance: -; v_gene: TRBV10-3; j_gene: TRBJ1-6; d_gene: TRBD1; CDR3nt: TGTGCCACCAGGGGACAGAGCGATTCACCCCTCCACTTT; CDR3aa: CATRGQSDSPLHF
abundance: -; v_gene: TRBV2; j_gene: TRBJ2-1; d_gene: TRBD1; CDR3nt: TGTGCCAGCGGTCCAAGGACAGGTTCCTACAATGAGCAGTTCTTC; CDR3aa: CASGPRTGSYNEQFF
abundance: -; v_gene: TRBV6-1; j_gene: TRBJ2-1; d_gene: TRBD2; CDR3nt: TGTGCCCTGCTCGCGGGGGGGGGTATATACAATGAGCAGTTCTTC; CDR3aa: CALLAGGGIYNEQFF
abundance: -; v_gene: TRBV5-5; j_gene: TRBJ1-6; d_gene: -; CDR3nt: TGTGCCAGCAGCCCGGGCGGGGGTTCGGGTTCACCCCTCCACTTT; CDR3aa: CASSPGGGSGSPLHF
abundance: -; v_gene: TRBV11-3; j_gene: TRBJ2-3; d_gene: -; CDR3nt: TGTGCCAGCAGCGGCCAAGCGGAGAGCACAGATACGCAGTATTTT; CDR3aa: CASSGQAESTDTQYF
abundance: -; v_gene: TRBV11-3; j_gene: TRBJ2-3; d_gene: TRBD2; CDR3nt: TGTGCCAGCAGCTTAGGCGGGGGGGCGGATACGCAGTATTTT; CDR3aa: CASSLGGGADTQYF
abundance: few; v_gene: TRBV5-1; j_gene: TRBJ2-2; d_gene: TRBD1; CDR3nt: TGCGCCAGCAGCTCTGGACAGGATAGGGGGGAGCTGTTTTTT; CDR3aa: CASSSGQDRGELFF
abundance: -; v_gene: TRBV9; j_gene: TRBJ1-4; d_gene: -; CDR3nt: TGTGCCAGCAGCCCTCGTATGTTCAGAGGGACTAATGAAAAACTGTTTTTT; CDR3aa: CASSPRMFRGTNEKLFF
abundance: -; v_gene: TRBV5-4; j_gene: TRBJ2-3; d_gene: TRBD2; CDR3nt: TGTGCCAGCTGGTCCGGGACTAGTTTTCCAGATACGCAGTATTTT; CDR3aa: CASWSGTSFPDTQYF
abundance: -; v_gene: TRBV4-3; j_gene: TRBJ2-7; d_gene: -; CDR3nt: TGCGCCAGCAGCCAAGAATGGGGGGAAGCCTCCTACGAGCAGTACTTC; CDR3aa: CASSQEWGEASYEQYF
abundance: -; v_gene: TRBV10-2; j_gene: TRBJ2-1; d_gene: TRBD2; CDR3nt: TGCACCAGCACCCCTAGCGGGGGGAAGGACAATGAGCAGTTCTTC; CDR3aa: CTSTPSGGKDNEQFF
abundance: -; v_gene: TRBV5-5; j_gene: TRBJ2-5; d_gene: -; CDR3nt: TGTGCCAGCAGCTTGTATGAGACCCAGTACTTC; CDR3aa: CASSLYETQYF
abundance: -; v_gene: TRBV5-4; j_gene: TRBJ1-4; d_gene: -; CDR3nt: TGTGCCAGCAGCCCCGGCGGGACGGGGACTAATGAAAAACTGTTTTTT; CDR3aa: CASSPGGTGTNEKLFF
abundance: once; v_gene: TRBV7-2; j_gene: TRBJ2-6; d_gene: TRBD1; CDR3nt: TGTGCCAGCAGCATAACCGGGACAGGGGGCACTGGGGCCAACGTCCTGACTTTC; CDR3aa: CASSITGTGGTGANVLTF
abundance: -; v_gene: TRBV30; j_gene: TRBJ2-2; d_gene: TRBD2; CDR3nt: TGTGCCTGGTCCCGGGGGGTAGGCGGGGAGCTGTTTTTT; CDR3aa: CAWSRGVGGELFF
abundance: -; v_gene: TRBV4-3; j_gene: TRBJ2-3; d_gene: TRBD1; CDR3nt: TGCGCCAGCAGCCAAGGTGCCGGAGGACAGGGGGTCGCAGATACGCAGTATTTT; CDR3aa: CASSQGAGGQGVADTQYF
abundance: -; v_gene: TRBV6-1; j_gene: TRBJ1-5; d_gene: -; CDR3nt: TGTGCCAGCAGTGTATCCCCTGGTAGAGGCAATCAGCCCCAGCATTTT; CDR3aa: CASSVSPGRGNQPQHF
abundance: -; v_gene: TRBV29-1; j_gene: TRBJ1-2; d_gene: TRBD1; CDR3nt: TGCAGCGTAGGGGGACAGATCTATGGCTACACCTTC; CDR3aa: CSVGGQIYGYTF
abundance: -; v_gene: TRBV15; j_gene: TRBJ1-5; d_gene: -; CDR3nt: TGTGCCACCAGCAGACAGGGGAGGGATCAGCCCCAGCATTTT; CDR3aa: CATSRQGRDQPQHF